Here is one TCR beta chain with its context. Germline V gives CDR1 KGHDR, CDR2 SFDVKD. The V end was cut by 1 base, the J end by 3 bases, with 12 bases between. This CDR3 region has 16 residues. This entry comes from a study of blood T cell repertoires in COVID-19. Study in general: In each case, the material was cDNA or gDNA derived from T cells, B-cell-depleted T cells, or PBMCs.

Using immunoSEQ multiplex PCR, the repertoire was profiled, and TCRdb retains in-frame clones only, with some absent. Of around 300,000 clones listed, under 90% are singletons. The chain couples TRBV24-1 to TRBJ2-1; D might be TRBD2 (6 bases). The sequenced sample was peripheral blood. This clonotype originated in a middle-aged woman who had recovered from COVID-19. The CDR3 DNA sequence: TGTGCCACCAGTGATTTAGTACGCGGGAACTACAATGAGCAGTTCTTC. Translation: CATSDLVRGNYNEQFF.